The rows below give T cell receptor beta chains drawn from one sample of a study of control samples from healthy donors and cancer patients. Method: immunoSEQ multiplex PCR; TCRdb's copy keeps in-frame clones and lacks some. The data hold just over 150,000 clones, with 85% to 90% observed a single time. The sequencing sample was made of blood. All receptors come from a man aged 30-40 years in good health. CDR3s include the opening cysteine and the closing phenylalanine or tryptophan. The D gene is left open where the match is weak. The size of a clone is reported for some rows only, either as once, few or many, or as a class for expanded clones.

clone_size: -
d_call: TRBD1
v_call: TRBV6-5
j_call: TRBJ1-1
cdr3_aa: CASSFRTGRTEAFF
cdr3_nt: TGTGCCAGCAGTTTCCGGACAGGGAGGACTGAAGCTTTCTTT

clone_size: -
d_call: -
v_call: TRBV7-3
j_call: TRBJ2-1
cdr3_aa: CASSIGWRDGSSYNEQFF
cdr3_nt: TGTGCCAGCAGCATAGGGTGGAGGGACGGAAGCTCCTACAATGAGCAGTTCTTC

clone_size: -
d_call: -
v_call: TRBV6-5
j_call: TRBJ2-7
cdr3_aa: CASRILTGSYEQYF
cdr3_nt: TGTGCCAGCAGGATACTCACAGGCTCCTACGAGCAGTACTTC

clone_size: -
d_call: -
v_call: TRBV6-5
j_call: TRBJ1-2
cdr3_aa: CASSYSGTGSYGYTF
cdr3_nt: TGTGCCAGCAGTTACTCCGGGACCGGTAGCTATGGCTACACCTTC

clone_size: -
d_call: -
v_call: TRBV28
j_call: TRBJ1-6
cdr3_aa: CASSKWGDGDSPLHF
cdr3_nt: TGTGCCAGCAGTAAATGGGGGGATGGGGATTCACCCCTCCACTTT

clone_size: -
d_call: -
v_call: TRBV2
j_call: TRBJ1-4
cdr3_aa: CASQPGPALGKLFF
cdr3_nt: TGTGCCTCACAACCGGGACCTGCTCTGGGAAAACTGTTTTTT

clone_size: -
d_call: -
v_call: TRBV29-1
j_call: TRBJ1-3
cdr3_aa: CSVVWGNTIYF
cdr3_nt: TGCAGCGTTGTATGGGGGAACACCATATATTTT

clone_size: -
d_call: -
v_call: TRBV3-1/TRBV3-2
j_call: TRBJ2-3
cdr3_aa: CASSQDVKDTQYF
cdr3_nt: TGTGCCAGCAGCCAAGACGTCAAAGATACGCAGTATTTT

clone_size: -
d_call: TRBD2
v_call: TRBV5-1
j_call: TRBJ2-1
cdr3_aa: CASSVTSEQVEQFF
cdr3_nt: TGCGCCAGTAGCGTTACTAGCGAACAGGTTGAGCAGTTCTTC

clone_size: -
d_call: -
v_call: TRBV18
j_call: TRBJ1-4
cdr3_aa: CASSPRVGKETEKLFF
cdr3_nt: TGTGCCAGCTCACCACGGGTTGGCAAGGAGACTGAAAAACTGTTTTTT

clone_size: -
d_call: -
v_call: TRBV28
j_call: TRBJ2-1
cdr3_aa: CASSSVGRLNEQFF
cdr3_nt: TGTGCCAGCAGTTCTGTAGGACGCCTCAATGAGCAGTTCTTC

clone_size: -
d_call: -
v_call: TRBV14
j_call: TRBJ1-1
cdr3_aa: CASSPLGQTEAFF
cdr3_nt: TGTGCCAGCAGCCCTCTGGGGCAAACTGAAGCTTTCTTT

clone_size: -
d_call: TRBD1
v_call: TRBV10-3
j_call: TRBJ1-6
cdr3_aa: CASHSGGNSPLHF
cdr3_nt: TGTGCCAGCCACTCAGGGGGTAATTCACCCCTCCACTTT

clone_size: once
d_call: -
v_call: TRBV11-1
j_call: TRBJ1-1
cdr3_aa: CASSWKQGTAEAFF
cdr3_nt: TGTGCCAGCAGCTGGAAACAGGGTACCGCTGAAGCTTTCTTT

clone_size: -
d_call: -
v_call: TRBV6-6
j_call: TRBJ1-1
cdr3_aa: CASSYVAWGARTEAFF
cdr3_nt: TGTGCCAGCAGTTATGTCGCTTGGGGGGCGAGGACTGAAGCTTTCTTT

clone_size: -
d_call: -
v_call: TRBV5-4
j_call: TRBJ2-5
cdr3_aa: CASSLVAGLETQYF
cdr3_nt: TGTGCCAGCAGCTTGGTAGCAGGGCTGGAGACCCAGTACTTC

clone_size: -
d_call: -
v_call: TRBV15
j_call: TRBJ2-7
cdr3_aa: CATSRGGRDPTYEQYF
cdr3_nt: TGTGCCACCAGCAGAGGGGGCCGGGACCCCACCTACGAGCAGTACTTC

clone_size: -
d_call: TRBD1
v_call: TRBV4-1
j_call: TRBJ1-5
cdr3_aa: CASSQVLVGGGFQPQHF
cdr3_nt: TGCGCCAGCAGCCAAGTTTTGGTAGGGGGCGGTTTCCAGCCCCAGCATTTT

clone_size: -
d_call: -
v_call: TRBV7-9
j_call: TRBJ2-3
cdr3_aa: CASSFHRSEGDTQYF
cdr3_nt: TGTGCCAGCAGTTTCCACCGGAGCGAGGGAGATACGCAGTATTTT

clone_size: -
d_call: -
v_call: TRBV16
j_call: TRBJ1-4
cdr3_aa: CASSPPGALTEKLFF
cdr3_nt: TGTGCCAGCAGCCCCCCCGGGGCCCTCACGGAAAAACTGTTTTTT

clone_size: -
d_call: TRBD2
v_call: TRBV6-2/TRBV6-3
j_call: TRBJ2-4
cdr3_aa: CASSYRYGRGNIQYF
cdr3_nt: TGTGCCAGCAGTTACAGGTACGGGAGGGGAAACATTCAGTACTTC

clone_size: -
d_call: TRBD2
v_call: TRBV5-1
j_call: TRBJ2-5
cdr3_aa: CASSLLAGGTGQETQYF
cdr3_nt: TGCGCCAGCAGCTTACTAGCGGGGGGCACAGGGCAAGAGACCCAGTACTTC

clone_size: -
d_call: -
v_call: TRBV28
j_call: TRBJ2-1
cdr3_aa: CASKEGYNEQFF
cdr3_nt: TGTGCCAGCAAGGAGGGGTACAATGAGCAGTTCTTC

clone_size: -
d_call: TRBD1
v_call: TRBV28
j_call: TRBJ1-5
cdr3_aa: CASSPSGTGGLGQPQHF
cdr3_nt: TGTGCCAGCAGCCCTTCCGGGACAGGGGGACTAGGTCAGCCCCAGCATTTT

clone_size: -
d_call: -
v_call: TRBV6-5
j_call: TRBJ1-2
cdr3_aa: CASSPGGVRNYGYTF
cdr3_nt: TGTGCCAGCAGTCCTGGAGGGGTTCGCAACTATGGCTACACCTTC

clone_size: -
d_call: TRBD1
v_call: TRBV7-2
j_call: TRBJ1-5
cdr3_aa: CASSFRGQTNQPQHF
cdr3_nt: TGTGCCAGCAGTTTCAGGGGGCAGACGAATCAGCCCCAGCATTTT

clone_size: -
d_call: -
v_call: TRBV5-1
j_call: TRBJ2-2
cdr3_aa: CASSLPGGNTGELFF
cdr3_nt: TGCGCCAGCAGCTTACCCGGGGGGAACACCGGGGAGCTGTTTTTT

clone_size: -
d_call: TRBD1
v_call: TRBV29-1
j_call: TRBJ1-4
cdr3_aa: CSVAGQENEKLFF
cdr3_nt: TGCAGCGTTGCGGGACAGGAGAACGAAAAACTGTTTTTT

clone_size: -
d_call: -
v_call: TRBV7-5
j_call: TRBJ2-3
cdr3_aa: CARSTSTDTQYF
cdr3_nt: TGTGCCAGAAGCACAAGCACAGATACGCAGTATTTT

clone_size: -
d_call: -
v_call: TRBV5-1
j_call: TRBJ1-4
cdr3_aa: CASSQQSLNEKLFF
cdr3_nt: TGCGCCAGCAGCCAACAGAGCTTAAATGAAAAACTGTTTTTT

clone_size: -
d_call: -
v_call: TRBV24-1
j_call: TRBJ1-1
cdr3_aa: CATRSPRGQEAFF
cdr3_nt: TGTGCCACCAGATCCCCCCGGGGCCAAGAAGCTTTCTTT

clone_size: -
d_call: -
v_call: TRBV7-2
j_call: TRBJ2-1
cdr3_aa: CASSLVFTEQFF
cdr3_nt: TGTGCCAGCAGCTTAGTCTTCACTGAGCAGTTCTTC

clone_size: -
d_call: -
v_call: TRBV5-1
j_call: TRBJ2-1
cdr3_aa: CASSVDSRSYNEQFF
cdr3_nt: TGCGCCAGCAGCGTGGACAGTCGCTCCTACAATGAGCAGTTCTTC

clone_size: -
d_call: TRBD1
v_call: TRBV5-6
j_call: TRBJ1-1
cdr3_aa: CASSSGQGYSEAFF
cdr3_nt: TGTGCCAGCAGCTCTGGACAGGGTTACTCTGAAGCTTTCTTT

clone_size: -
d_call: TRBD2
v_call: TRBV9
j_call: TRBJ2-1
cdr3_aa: CASSVLAGGQNEQFF
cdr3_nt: TGTGCCAGCAGCGTCCTAGCGGGAGGACAAAATGAGCAGTTCTTC

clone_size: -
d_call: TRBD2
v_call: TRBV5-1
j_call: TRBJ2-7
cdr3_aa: CASSFRASGRMYEQYF
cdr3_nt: TGCGCCAGCAGCTTCCGGGCTAGCGGGAGAATGTACGAGCAGTACTTC

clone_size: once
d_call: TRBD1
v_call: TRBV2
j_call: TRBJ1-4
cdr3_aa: CASTQDRVKTTNEKLFF
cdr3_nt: TGTGCCAGCACCCAGGACAGGGTTAAGACAACTAATGAAAAACTGTTTTTT

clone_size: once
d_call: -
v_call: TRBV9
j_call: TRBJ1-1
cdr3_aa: CASSGTANTEAFF
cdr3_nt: TGTGCCAGCAGCGGGACGGCGAACACTGAAGCTTTCTTT

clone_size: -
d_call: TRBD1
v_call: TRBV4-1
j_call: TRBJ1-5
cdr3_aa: CASSQAGTAYSNQPQHF
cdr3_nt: TGCGCCAGCAGCCAAGCGGGGACAGCTTATAGCAATCAGCCCCAGCATTTT

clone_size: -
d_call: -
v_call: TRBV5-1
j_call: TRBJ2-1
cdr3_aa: CASSGGTVWNEQFF
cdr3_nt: TGCGCCAGCAGCGGCGGGACCGTCTGGAATGAGCAGTTCTTC

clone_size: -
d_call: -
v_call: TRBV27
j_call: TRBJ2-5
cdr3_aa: CASSPTWRMQETQYF
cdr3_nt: TGTGCCAGCAGTCCGACCTGGCGGATGCAAGAGACCCAGTACTTC

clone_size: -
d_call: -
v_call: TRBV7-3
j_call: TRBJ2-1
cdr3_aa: CASSKHGGYNEQFF
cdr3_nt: TGTGCCAGCAGCAAACACGGGGGTTACAATGAGCAGTTCTTC

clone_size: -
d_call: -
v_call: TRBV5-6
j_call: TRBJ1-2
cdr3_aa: CASSLAYMFSGYTF
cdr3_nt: TGTGCCAGCAGCTTGGCCTATATGTTCAGTGGCTACACCTTC

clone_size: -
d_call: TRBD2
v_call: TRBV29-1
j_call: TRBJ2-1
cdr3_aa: CSVVLASGGVQFF
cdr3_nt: TGCAGCGTTGTATTGGCTAGCGGGGGGGTGCAGTTCTTC

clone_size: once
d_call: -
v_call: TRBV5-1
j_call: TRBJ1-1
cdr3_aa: CASSFGLMNTEAFF
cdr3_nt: TGCGCCAGCAGCTTCGGATTAATGAACACTGAAGCTTTCTTT

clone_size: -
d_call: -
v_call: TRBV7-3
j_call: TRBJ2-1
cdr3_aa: CASSLLGSYNEQFF
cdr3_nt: TGTGCCAGCAGCTTATTAGGCTCCTACAATGAGCAGTTCTTC

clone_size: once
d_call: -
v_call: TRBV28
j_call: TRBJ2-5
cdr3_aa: CASSFFPLSRTHQTQYF
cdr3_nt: TGTGCCAGCAGTTTCTTCCCTCTATCCCGGACCCATCAGACCCAGTACTTC

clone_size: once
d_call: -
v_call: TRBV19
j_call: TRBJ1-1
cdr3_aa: CASSSRGVTEAFF
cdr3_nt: TGTGCCAGTAGTTCACGGGGGGTGACTGAAGCTTTCTTT

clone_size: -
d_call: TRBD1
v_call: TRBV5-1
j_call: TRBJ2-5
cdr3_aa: CASSRGQEQETQYF
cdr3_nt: TGCGCCAGCAGCAGGGGACAGGAACAAGAGACCCAGTACTTC

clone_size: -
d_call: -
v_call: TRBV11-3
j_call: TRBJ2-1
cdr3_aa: CASSLEGKSYNEQFF
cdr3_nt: TGTGCCAGCAGCTTAGAGGGGAAATCCTACAATGAGCAGTTCTTC

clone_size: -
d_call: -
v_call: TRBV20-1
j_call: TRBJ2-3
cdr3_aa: CSAENRDTQYF
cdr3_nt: TGCAGTGCTGAAAACAGAGATACGCAGTATTTT

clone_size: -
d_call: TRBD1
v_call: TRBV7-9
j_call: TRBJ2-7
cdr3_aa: CASSLAGQGFPYEQYF
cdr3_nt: TGTGCCAGCAGCTTAGCAGGACAGGGGTTCCCCTACGAGCAGTACTTC

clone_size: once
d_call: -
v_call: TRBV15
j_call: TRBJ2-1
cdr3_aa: CATSKPGEPSSYNEQFF
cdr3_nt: TGTGCCACCAGCAAGCCAGGGGAACCTTCCTCCTACAATGAGCAGTTCTTC

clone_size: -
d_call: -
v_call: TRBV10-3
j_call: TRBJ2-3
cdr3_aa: CAISESVGTDTQYF
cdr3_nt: TGTGCCATCAGTGAGTCAGTGGGCACAGATACGCAGTATTTT

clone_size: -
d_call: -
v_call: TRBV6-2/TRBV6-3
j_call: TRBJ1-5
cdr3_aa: CASSRTATRSNQPQHF
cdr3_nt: TGTGCCAGCAGTCGGACGGCCACAAGGAGCAATCAGCCCCAGCATTTT

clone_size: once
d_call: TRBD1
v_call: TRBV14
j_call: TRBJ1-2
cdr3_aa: CASSQYRDRVSGYTF
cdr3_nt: TGTGCCAGCAGCCAATACCGGGACAGGGTTAGTGGCTACACCTTC